These 21 T cell receptor beta chains share one sample of origin, sequenced in a study of response to subunit inactivated influenza vaccine. A single record per CDR3 protein comes from TCRdb applying MiXCR to the RT-PCR reads. Counted here are roughly 500,000 distinct CDR3 sequences, around a quarter occurring once; the ten biggest clones make up approximately 3%. This same sample was also part of a study on T cells expressing NK-cell markers. That paper states: The authors made TCR beta cDNA libraries by 5'RACE template switching. This switching added a universal primer site and UMIs.

This specimen was CD4+ T cells sorted from PBMCs, taken about 12 days after vaccination. All receptors derive from a man aged 50 to 60 who received an inactivated influenza vaccine.

This clonotype came up a few times. The chain employs TRBV10-3 and TRBJ2-1, with a tentative D call TRBD2 (6 bases). The CDR3 loop spans 11 amino acids. With 4 bases removed from V and 10 bases from J, the gap between germline ends came to 8 bases. The germline V gene encodes CDR1 ENHRY and CDR2 SYGVKD. The chain's CDR3 is CAISGGTEQFF. The CDR3 DNA reads as TGTGCCATCAGTGGCGGGACGGAGCAGTTCTTC.

This clonotype was observed a handful of times. The chain carries TRBV5-1 and TRBJ2-7, with TRBD1 matching 9 bases. CDR3 size: 14 residues. Germline V gene lookup returns CDR1 SGHRS and CDR2 YFSETQ. J gave up 6 bases and V 3 bases, and 7 bases lay outside the gene matches. The DNA of the CDR3 is TGCGCCAGCAGCTCCCGGGACAGGGTGGTCGAGCAGTACTTC. It encodes CASSSRDRVVEQYF.

This clonotype was seen only a few times. The gene calls are TRBV20-1 and TRBJ1-4; no definite D call. The V gene lost 8 bases and the J gene lost 14 bases, with 18 bases spanning the gap. The CDR3 sequence is 11 residues long. Germline CDR1 is DFQATT and CDR2 is SNEGSKA (reference sequence). In nucleotides, the CDR3 is TGCAGTTACCTCTCAGGCTTACGTCTGTTTTTT. It translates to CSYLSGLRLFF.

The V call is TRBV6-5, the J call TRBJ2-7, with D tentatively TRBD2 (5 bases). The CDR3 loop spans 12 amino acids. The ends were cut back, 5 bases at V and 5 bases at J, with 10 bases in the middle. Per germline, CDR1 MNHEY and CDR2 SVGAGI. CDR3 sequence: CASSQDSDEQYF. DNA for the CDR3: TGTGCCAGCAGTCAAGATAGCGACGAGCAGTACTTC.

The rearrangement joins TRBV7-6 to TRBJ2-1; 8 positions agree with TRBD2. Germline CDR1 reads SGHVS; CDR2 reads FNYEAQ. Losses at the gene ends were 1 base for V and 4 bases for J; bases not matched to a gene: 6. This CDR3 contains 16 residues. DNA of the CDR3: TGTGCCAGCAGCTTAGAAGGCGGGGGGTTGTACAATGAGCAGTTCTTC. Translated, it gives CASSLEGGGLYNEQFF.

A few counts support this clonotype. The chain is built from TRBV20-1 and TRBJ1-5; a weak D match, TRBD1 (5 bases). The germline V gene encodes CDR1 DFQATT and CDR2 SNEGSKA (reference sequence). The CDR3 covers 16 residues. V was pared by 0 bases and J by 5 bases, with 17 bases between. CDR3 DNA: TGCAGTGCTAGAGATCTTAGTCAGGGAGACCATCAGCCCCAGCATTTT. It codes for CSARDLSQGDHQPQHF.

Here the CDR3 DNA reads TGTGCCAGCAGCTGGGGGGGGAAAGAGACCCAGTACTTC. This codes for CASSWGGKETQYF. The chain links TRBV7-8 to TRBJ2-5, with 7 bases lining up with TRBD2. V lost 4 bases to trimming and J lost 3 bases; unmatched junction nucleotides: 2. From germline, CDR1 is SGHVS and CDR2 FQNEAQ. The CDR3 is 13 residues long.

This clonotype was counted ten times or more. This sequence joins TRBV4-3 and TRBJ1-2; TRBD1 matches 10 bases. Per the germline V gene, CDR1 is LGHNA and CDR2 is YSLEER. With V trimmed by 5 bases and J by 8 bases, 5 bases remained unmatched. The CDR3 contains 13 residues. The CDR3 sequence is CASSAGTGVGYTF. CDR3 coding DNA: TGCGCCAGCAGCGCAGGGACAGGGGTAGGCTACACCTTC.

The chain uses TRBV29-1 and TRBJ2-1; D might be TRBD1 (6 bases). V lost 4 bases to trimming and J lost 0 bases, with 16 bases between them. The germline gives CDR1 SQVTM, CDR2 ANQGSEA. The CDR3 runs 16 residues. The CDR3 region has the DNA TGCAGCGTTGCACCTCCAGGGGTAAGCTCCTACAATGAGCAGTTCTTC. Amino acid sequence: CSVAPPGVSSYNEQFF.

The CDR3 is CASSVTSGGAGDTQYF. The DNA for the CDR3 is TGTGCCAGCAGCGTTACTAGCGGGGGGGCCGGGGATACGCAGTATTTT. This chain links TRBV7-2 with TRBJ2-3; TRBD2 matches 13 bases. The CDR3 runs to 16 residues. Trimming removed 5 bases from V and 6 bases from J; junction bases left unmatched: 8. Germline V gene lookup returns CDR1 SGHTA and CDR2 FQGNSA.

This clonotype was seen only a few times. This chain joins TRBV3-1 and TRBJ2-7; perhaps TRBD2 as D (6 bases). Deletions cut 1 base from V and 1 base from J, with 14 bases between. Per the germline V gene, CDR1 is LGHDT and CDR2 is YNNKEL (reference sequence). This CDR3 has 16 amino acids. CDR3 DNA sequence: TGTGCCAGCAGCCAAGTAAGAGCGGGTGGGTCCTACGAGCAGTACTTC. This translates into CASSQVRAGGSYEQYF.

The chain is built from TRBV5-1 and TRBJ2-7; TRBD1 is a possible D gene (5 bases). CDR3 size: 14 residues. Trimming shortened V by 4 bases and J by 3 bases, and 14 bases separated the two germline ends. Germline lookup yields CDR1 SGHRS and CDR2 YFSETQ. Here the CDR3 DNA reads TGCGCCAGCAGCCGAACCTTAACAGGCTACGAGCAGTACTTC. It is translated as CASSRTLTGYEQYF.

This clonotype was observed a handful of times. The V gene is TRBV7-2, the J gene TRBJ2-3; the D gene could be TRBD1 or TRBD2 (6 bases each). The CDR3 has 15 residues. Per the germline V gene, CDR1 is SGHTA and CDR2 is FQGNSA. The V end was cut by 5 bases, the J end by 0 bases, with 12 bases between. This chain's CDR3 is CASSPGATSTDTQYF. Written as DNA, the CDR3 is TGTGCCAGCAGCCCGGGGGCAACTAGCACAGATACGCAGTATTTT.

This clonotype was found a few times. The rearrangement joins TRBV9 to TRBJ1-2; perhaps TRBD1 as D (6 bases). The CDR3 spans 14 residues. Looked up from germline, CDR1 is SGDLS and CDR2 is YYNGEE. V lost 3 bases and J 4 bases, leaving 13 bases between the germline ends. The CDR3 spells CASSDPQGSYGYTF. For the CDR3, the DNA is TGTGCCAGCAGCGACCCACAGGGAAGCTATGGCTACACCTTC.

This clonotype was seen repeatedly, ten times or more. The chain recombines TRBV12-3 or TRBV12-4 with TRBJ1-3; unclear D gene. Trimming shortened V by 6 bases and J by 0 bases, and 0 bases separated the two germline ends. There are 11 residues in the CDR3. CDR3 sequence: CASSSGNTIYF. CDR3 in DNA: TGTGCCAGCAGCTCTGGAAACACCATATATTTT.

The V call is TRBV7-6, the J call TRBJ2-2; 8 nucleotides line up with TRBD2. J was trimmed by 5 bases and V by 4 bases; bases with no gene match: 6. CDR1 SGHVS and CDR2 FNYEAQ come from the germline V gene. CDR3 size: 15 residues. The CDR3 is CASSSKKRGTGELFF. CDR3 DNA: TGTGCCAGCAGCTCAAAAAAGCGGGGGACCGGGGAGCTGTTTTTT. Combining the CDR3 with reference TRBV7-6 and TRBJ2-2 gives the whole variable domain GAGVSQSPRYKVTKRGQDVALRCDPISGHVSLYWYRQALGQGPEFLTYFNYEAQQDKSGLPNDRFSAERPEGSISTLTIQRTEQRDSAMYRCASSSKKRGTGELFFGEGSRLTVL.

The chain joins TRBV12-3 or TRBV12-4 to TRBJ1-5, with D possibly matching TRBD1 (5 bases). The CDR3 has 14 residues. V shed 5 bases and J shed 11 bases, with 19 bases lying between them. As DNA, the CDR3 is TGTGCCAGCAGTACGGGACTGAACCAGGATGCCCAGCATTTT. This codes for CASSTGLNQDAQHF.

The chain joins TRBV5-1 to TRBJ1-2, with 7 bases that match TRBD1. The ends lost 5 bases at V and 4 bases at J; junction bases unmatched: 5. The length of the CDR3 is 13 residues. CDR1 is SGHRS, CDR2 YFSETQ, per germline. The chain's CDR3 is CASSMDRTYGYTF. CDR3 bases: TGCGCCAGCAGTATGGACAGGACCTATGGCTACACCTTC.

This chain links TRBV20-1 with TRBJ1-3, with TRBD1 identical over 9 bases. Trimming removed 5 bases from V and 0 bases from J; junction bases left unmatched: 8. The germline gives CDR1 DFQATT, CDR2 SNEGSKA (reference sequence). This CDR3 contains 16 residues. CDR3 coding DNA: TGCAGTGCTGTACGGGACAGGGCCCTCTCTGGAAACACCATATATTTT. Translating gives CSAVRDRALSGNTIYF.

The gene calls are TRBV10-3 and TRBJ2-3; the D gene could be TRBD1 or TRBD2 (6 bases each). The V end was cut by 10 bases, the J end by 1 base, with 12 bases between. The germline V gene encodes CDR1 ENHRY and CDR2 SYGVKD. The CDR3 extends over 13 amino acids. CDR3 coding DNA: TGTGCCACGCGGGACACCCGCACAGATACGCAGTATTTT. It is translated as CATRDTRTDTQYF.

This clonotype has only a few counts. V gene TRBV29-1 combines with J gene TRBJ2-3; the D is unclear. In germline, CDR1 is SQVTM, CDR2 ANQGSEA. There are 13 residues in the CDR3. Deletions cut 6 bases from V and 2 bases from J, with 12 bases between. The CDR3 DNA reads as TGCAGCGTAACACCTAGACTCACAGATACGCAGTATTTT. Protein: CSVTPRLTDTQYF.